The T cell receptor (beta chain) under discussion was sequenced for a study of early T cells in non-severe SARS-CoV-2 infection. In the study overall: Bulk RNA isolated from unsorted whole blood underwent sequencing; chains were not paired.

Study observations and caveats: In VDJdb matching, anti-spike CD8 responses were favored while private and CD4 specificities went missing.

Points on this clonotype: As yet, its antigen is unknown.

TCRdb passed the 5' RACE reads through MiXCR, listing each CDR3 protein once. The data show tens of thousands of distinct CDR3 sequences, with 10% to 15% seen just once and roughly 4.3% held by the top ten. The TCR sequence derives from an adult who was a healthcare worker with PCR-confirmed SARS-CoV-2 infection or an uninfected control (not recorded which). The source material was whole blood.

The CDR3 sequence: CSGGLQGSTDTQYF. The CDR3 coding sequence is TGCAGTGGTGGGTTACAGGGAAGCACAGATACGCAGTATTTT. The rearrangement uses TRBV20-1 and TRBJ2-3; D might be TRBD1 (6 bases). CDR1 is DFQATT, CDR2 SNEGSKA, per germline (reference sequence). The CDR3 sequence is 14 residues long. V dropped 7 bases and J dropped 0 bases, with 14 bases sitting between them.